Below, 30 T cell receptor beta chains from the same sample are listed, as sequenced in a study of shared clonotypes between healthy human individuals (dated by TCRdb to the early 2020s). CD8 naive samples consisted of CD45RO-negative cells that were positively selected for CCR7, yielding a CD45RA+CCR7+ population without TemRA cells. Receptor libraries were prepared by the immunoSEQ multiplex PCR assay. Here the immuneACCESS table is served through TCRdb, limited to in-frame sequences with V and J called. Missing clones are a known gap in these copies; in checked studies unresolved V genes cover under half, and the rest lacks a known reason. The sample profile shows millions of clones; roughly 91% of them were found once. More than 1.5% of the sample rests with the top ten. The source material was naive CD8+ T cells from PBMCs. The cell subset or site label, read with the paper, signifies: CD45RA+CCR7+. The receptors come from a young man in good health. Some clones in this sample may be carry-over from other donors' samples.

The rearrangement uses TRBV7-3 and TRBJ2-2; D uncertain. The CDR3 loop spans 14 amino acids. Looked up from germline, CDR1 is SGHTA and CDR2 is FQGTGA. Trimming removed 3 bases at V and 5 bases at J, with 10 bases between. CDR3 nucleotides: TGTGCCAGCAGCTTCGGCCGAGAAACCGGGGAGCTGTTTTTT. Translated, it gives CASSFGRETGELFF.

The V call is TRBV5-1, the J call TRBJ1-1, with a weak D call TRBD1 (5 bases). V was shortened by 2 bases and J by 0 bases, with 11 bases between the two germline ends. The germline V gene encodes CDR1 SGHRS and CDR2 YFSETQ. The CDR3 sequence is 15 residues long. In nucleotides, the CDR3 is TGCGCCAGCAGCTTAAAGGGGCCGGTGAACACTGAAGCTTTCTTT. It encodes CASSLKGPVNTEAFF.

Concerning this clone itself: Other DNA sequences from this sample encode an identical CDR3 as well. The chain joins TRBV15 to TRBJ1-1; D remains ambiguous. This CDR3 region has 13 residues. V lost 0 bases and J lost 7, with 9 bases in between. CDR1 and CDR2 (germline): LNHNV, YYDKDF (reference sequence). The DNA of the CDR3 is TGTGCCACCAGCAGAGATCGCGGGGATGAAGCTTTCTTT. It codes for CATSRDRGDEAFF.

Here the CDR3 DNA reads TGTGCCAGCAGCGTAGGTGGTAGCGGTGGAGACGAGCAGTACTTC. The encoded protein is CASSVGGSGGDEQYF. This sequence joins TRBV9 and TRBJ2-7; a possible D gene is TRBD2 (6 bases). The V and J ends lost 0 bases and 5 bases respectively, with 15 bases between them. The CDR3 covers 15 residues. CDR1 is SGDLS and CDR2 is YYNGEE in the germline V gene.

The chain links TRBV7-9 to TRBJ2-2, with D perhaps TRBD1 (5 bases). V dropped 5 bases and J dropped 1 base, with 11 bases sitting between them. Germline V lookup: CDR1 SEHNR, CDR2 FQNEAQ (reference sequence). CDR3 length: 15 residues. The CDR3 here is CASSPLTGNTGELFF. The CDR3 DNA follows: TGTGCCAGCAGCCCCCTAACAGGGAACACCGGGGAGCTGTTTTTT.

V is TRBV18 and J is TRBJ2-7, with 7 nucleotides matching TRBD1. Germline V CDR1 and CDR2: KGHSH, LQKENI. This CDR3 has 15 residues. V dropped 3 bases and J dropped 5; count of bases not matched to a gene: 10. The CDR3 here is CASSPLPGQIHEQYF. CDR3 sequence (DNA): TGTGCCAGCTCACCTTTACCGGGACAGATCCACGAGCAGTACTTC.

This clone is a singleton in its sample. Written as DNA, the CDR3 is TGTGCCAGCAGCCCCAGCACTAGCGGGAGCACAGATACGCAGTATTTT. Translation gives CASSPSTSGSTDTQYF. The rearrangement joins TRBV9 to TRBJ2-3, with 9 bases identical to TRBD2. The ends lost 4 bases at V and 0 bases at J; junction bases unmatched: 6. The V gene's germline CDR1 is SGDLS and CDR2 YYNGEE. The CDR3 totals 16 residues.

This chain connects TRBV11-2 to TRBJ2-7; weak D call: TRBD1 (6 bases). V gave up 1 base and J gave up 5 bases, with 9 bases separating them. Germline V gene lookup returns CDR1 SGHAT and CDR2 FQNNGV. This CDR3 contains 13 residues. CDR3 amino acids: CASSLGTAHEQYF. CDR3 in DNA: TGTGCCAGCAGCTTAGGGACAGCCCACGAGCAGTACTTC.

This chain uses TRBV5-8 with TRBJ2-3; no clear D gene. The germline V gene has CDR1 SGHTS and CDR2 YDEGEE. The CDR3 runs 14 residues. With 3 bases removed from V and 1 base from J, the gap between germline ends came to 9 bases. The DNA for the CDR3 is TGTGCCAGCAGCTATACGGACGGCACAGATACGCAGTATTTT. Translating it yields CASSYTDGTDTQYF.

The rearrangement uses TRBV27 and TRBJ2-7, with 9 positions matching TRBD2. The trim removed 1 base at V and 5 bases at J, leaving 6 bases unmatched. The CDR3 loop spans 15 amino acids. CDR1 is MNHEY and CDR2 is SMNVEV in the germline V gene (reference sequence). This CDR3 is CASSLYLAGSDEQYF. The CDR3 DNA follows: TGTGCCAGCAGTTTATATCTAGCGGGAAGCGACGAGCAGTACTTC.

This chain joins TRBV27 and TRBJ2-1, with 9 positions matching TRBD1. The V segment lost 5 bases and the J segment 3 bases; nucleotides outside the gene matches: 8. This CDR3 is built from 16 residues. CDR1 and CDR2 (germline): MNHEY, SMNVEV (reference sequence). DNA for the CDR3: TGTGCCAGCAGTAGAAAACAGGGGGCTTACTACAATGAGCAGTTCTTC. Translation gives CASSRKQGAYYNEQFF.

The V call is TRBV27, the J call TRBJ2-3, with D possibly matching TRBD2 (6 bases). Trimming took 1 base from V and 4 from J, leaving 15 bases between them. The CDR3 length is 16 residues. Germline V gene data show CDR1 as MNHEY and CDR2 as SMNVEV (reference sequence). The CDR3 bases are TGTGCCAGCAGTTTATGGGTGGGAGGAGGCGCAGATACGCAGTATTTT. It specifies CASSLWVGGGADTQYF.

This clone showed up just a few times. The chain is built from TRBV7-9 and TRBJ2-1; 10 bases match TRBD2. This CDR3 contains 16 residues. Trimming took 5 bases from V and 4 from J; bases not matched to a gene: 8. Per germline, CDR1 SEHNR and CDR2 FQNEAQ (reference sequence). The CDR3 DNA reads TGTGCCAGCAGCATCGAGCGGGAGGGCCGGTACAATGAGCAGTTCTTC. Translating gives CASSIEREGRYNEQFF.

The chain recombines TRBV7-2 with TRBJ2-5; 8 bases align to TRBD2. V dropped 3 bases and J dropped 2; count of bases not matched to a gene: 5. This CDR3 is 15 amino acids long. CDR1 is SGHTA and CDR2 is FQGNSA in the germline V gene. The chain's CDR3 is CASSFQREFQETQYF. The DNA of the CDR3 is TGTGCCAGCAGCTTCCAGCGGGAGTTTCAAGAGACCCAGTACTTC.

This sequence joins TRBV19 and TRBJ2-5, with TRBD2 matching 9 bases. The germline CDR1 and CDR2 sequences are LNHDA and SQIVND (reference sequence). V shed 4 bases and J 4 bases; nucleotides not matched to a gene: 7. This CDR3 region has 15 residues. The CDR3 DNA sequence: TGTGCCAGTAGTAGTTGGCGGGAGGGTCTAGAGACCCAGTACTTC. This translates into CASSSWREGLETQYF. Looking up the rest from reference TRBV19 and TRBJ2-5 gives the full variable domain: DGGITQSPKYLFRKEGQNVTLSCEQNLNHDAMYWYRQDPGQGLRLIYYSQIVNDFQKGDIAEGYSVSREKKESFPLTVTSAQKNPTAFYLCASSSWREGLETQYFGPGTRLLVL.

V gene TRBV4-1 combines with J gene TRBJ2-7; D may be TRBD1 (5 bases). This CDR3 contains 17 residues. Germline assignment: CDR1 MGHRA and CDR2 YSYEKL. Trimming took off 6 bases at V and 0 bases at J, with 21 bases between the two ends. DNA for the CDR3: TGCGCCAGCAGTGGCCAGGGTAGTTTTCGGAGCTCCTACGAGCAGTACTTC. This codes for CASSGQGSFRSSYEQYF.

The rearrangement uses TRBV5-1 and TRBJ1-1; weak D call: TRBD1 (5 bases). The CDR3 length is 16 residues. In germline, CDR1 is SGHRS, CDR2 YFSETQ. Trimming removed 0 bases at V and 3 bases at J, with 15 bases between. CDR3 amino acids: CASSLEGPRADTEAFF. CDR3 nucleotide sequence: TGCGCCAGCAGCTTGGAGGGTCCCAGGGCGGACACTGAAGCTTTCTTT. The full variable domain, with the rest looked up from reference TRBV5-1 and TRBJ1-1, is KAGVTQTPRYLIKTRGQQVTLSCSPISGHRSVSWYQQTPGQGLQFLFEYFSETQRNKGNFPGRFSGRQFSNSRSEMNVSTLELGDSALYLCASSLEGPRADTEAFFGQGTRLTVV.

This clone was observed a single time. The chain combines TRBV11-2 with TRBJ2-7; 8 nucleotides agree with TRBD2. The length of the CDR3 is 15 residues. Trimming at V came to 4 bases and at J to 4 bases, leaving 9 bases not matched to a gene. Germline CDR1 SGHAT, CDR2 FQNNGV. CDR3 amino acids: CASSSWGASGYEQYF. The DNA of the CDR3 is TGTGCCAGCAGCTCCTGGGGTGCTAGCGGGTACGAGCAGTACTTC.

The chain links TRBV27 to TRBJ1-5; D is undetermined. Germline V lookup: CDR1 MNHEY, CDR2 SMNVEV (reference sequence). With 5 bases removed from V and 3 bases from J, the gap between germline ends came to 11 bases. This CDR3 spans 14 amino acids. CDR3 amino acids: CASSTGGINQPQHF. In DNA, the CDR3 is TGTGCCAGCAGTACGGGAGGAATCAATCAGCCCCAGCATTTT.

The rearrangement joins TRBV27 to TRBJ2-7; 7 nucleotides agree with TRBD2. V lost 5 bases and J lost 5; bases outside the gene matches: 6. The germline V gene has CDR1 MNHEY and CDR2 SMNVEV (reference sequence). This CDR3 comprises 13 residues. DNA for the CDR3: TGTGCCAGCAGTCCGCGGGGAGGGAACGAGCAGTACTTC. Translating it yields CASSPRGGNEQYF.

This clone was observed a single time. This sequence joins TRBV5-5 and TRBJ2-5, with a tentative D call TRBD2 (5 bases). The V gene lost 4 bases and the J gene lost 3 bases, with 10 bases spanning the gap. Germline V gives CDR1 SGHKS, CDR2 YYEKEE (reference sequence). The CDR3 totals 13 residues. DNA for the CDR3: TGTGCCAGCAGCCAGGACTGGAAAGAGACCCAGTACTTC. This sequence encodes CASSQDWKETQYF.

V and J are TRBV28 and TRBJ2-7, with 8 bases that match TRBD2. Germline CDR1 MDHEN, CDR2 SYDVKM. The CDR3 is made up of 15 amino acids. V lost 6 bases, J lost 3 bases, and 10 bases stayed unmatched. Here the CDR3 DNA reads TGTGCCAGCAGCTCGTGGCTAGCGGGTAGCTACGAGCAGTACTTC. Translating gives CASSSWLAGSYEQYF.

This chain connects TRBV29-1 to TRBJ2-5; D gene ambiguous. Judging by the DNA end, TRBJ2-7 fits better; the J call may be wrong. The CDR3 has 13 residues. Germline assignment: CDR1 SQVTM and CDR2 ANQGSEA. DNA of the CDR3: TGCAGCGTTGAACTAGGCAACTCCTACGAGCAGTACTTC. Protein: CSVELGNSYEQYF.

This clone was detected only once. The CDR3 coding sequence is TGTGCCAGCAGCTACTCTGGGACATTTGAGCAGTTCTTC. Encoded protein: CASSYSGTFEQFF. The chain uses TRBV27 and TRBJ2-1; the D gene is possibly TRBD1 (6 bases). Germline-derived CDR1 and CDR2 are MNHEY and SMNVEV (reference sequence). The ends were cut back, 6 bases at V and 9 bases at J, with 15 bases in the middle. The length of the CDR3 is 13 residues.

This clone was seen only once. The chain couples TRBV28 to TRBJ2-2; 8 bases line up with TRBD2. Germline CDR1 is MDHEN and CDR2 is SYDVKM. The V and J ends lost 6 bases and 4 bases, in that order; junction bases with no gene match: 10. The CDR3 is 16 residues long. The CDR3 coding sequence is TGTGCCAGCAGCTCTATCGGGAGGGAGATCACCGGGGAGCTGTTTTTT. It translates to CASSSIGREITGELFF.

V usage is TRBV7-9 and J usage is TRBJ1-6, with 8 bases matching TRBD1. CDR3 length equals 16 residues. Per germline, CDR1 SEHNR and CDR2 FQNEAQ (reference sequence). With 4 bases clipped from V and 6 bases from J, the junction kept 8 bases outside the gene matches. As DNA, the CDR3 is TGTGCCAGCAGCTCTGACAGGGGTTGGGGTAATTCACCCCTCCACTTT. Its protein is CASSSDRGWGNSPLHF.

The rearrangement links TRBV28 to TRBJ1-5; D is undetermined. Looked up from germline, CDR1 is MDHEN and CDR2 is SYDVKM. V lost 8 bases and J 6 bases, leaving 11 bases between the germline ends. This CDR3 spans 12 amino acids. The CDR3: CASADGGQPQHF. The CDR3, as DNA: TGTGCCAGCGCCGATGGTGGTCAGCCCCAGCATTTT.

This chain joins TRBV27 and TRBJ2-7, with D tentatively TRBD1 or TRBD2 (5 bases each). The CDR3 spans 13 residues. The V and J ends lost 6 bases and 4 bases respectively, with 13 bases between them. Germline CDR1 MNHEY, CDR2 SMNVEV (reference sequence). The CDR3 region has the DNA TGTGCCAGCAGCCCGTACGAGGGGTACGAGCAGTACTTC. Translated: CASSPYEGYEQYF.

V and J are TRBV10-2 and TRBJ1-5; D remains unclear. Germline assignment: CDR1 WSHSY and CDR2 SAAADI. The CDR3 contains 12 residues. V was pared by 1 base and J by 4 bases, with 2 bases between. This chain's CDR3 is CASSEWNQPQHF. As DNA, the CDR3 is TGCGCCAGCAGTGAGTGGAATCAGCCCCAGCATTTT.

This chain uses TRBV27 with TRBJ2-1; D is undetermined. The CDR3 sequence is 15 residues long. Trimming left V 5 bases short and J 4 bases short, with 15 bases between. From germline, CDR1 is MNHEY and CDR2 SMNVEV (reference sequence). CDR3 amino acids: CASSRSHGPYNEQFF. CDR3 coding DNA: TGTGCCAGCAGTAGAAGTCACGGGCCTTACAATGAGCAGTTCTTC.